The next 8 T cell receptor beta chains were all read from a single sample in a study of blood T cell repertoires in COVID-19. The repertoire was sequenced with immunoSEQ multiplex PCR; TCRdb's copy has only in-frame clones and lacks some. The sample lists tens of thousands of clones, approximately 80% occurring once. Sequencing input: peripheral blood. The origin of the receptors is a human donor with active or convalescent COVID-19. The donor label of this sample is uncertain.

This clone was seen once. The genes are TRBV4-2 and TRBJ1-4; D not certain. Trimming shortened V by 0 bases and J by 10 bases, and 12 bases separated the two germline ends. CDR1 LGHNA and CDR2 YNFKEQ come from the germline V gene. This CDR3 comprises 14 residues. CDR3 sequence: CASSQERQSGKLFF. In DNA, the CDR3 is TGTGCCAGCAGCCAAGAAAGGCAGAGCGGAAAACTGTTTTTT.

The chain is built from TRBV14 and TRBJ1-6; maybe TRBD1 (5 bases). V dropped 5 bases and J dropped 10 bases, with 9 bases sitting between them. The CDR3 loop spans 12 amino acids. Germline V lookup: CDR1 SGHDN, CDR2 FVKESK. The CDR3 DNA is TGTGCCAGCAGCTTAAGGGGCTCACCCCTCCACTTT. It codes for CASSLRGSPLHF.

The rearrangement uses TRBV28 and TRBJ1-1; a weak D match, TRBD1 (5 bases). The CDR3 extends over 11 amino acids. The germline gives CDR1 MDHEN, CDR2 SYDVKM. Trimming took off 7 bases at V and 10 bases at J, with 13 bases between the two ends. CDR3 bases: TGTGCCAGCATCCGGCCGGGGGTAGCTTTCTTT. Its translation: CASIRPGVAFF.

This clone appeared a few times. The chain recombines TRBV4-2 with TRBJ2-2, with no clear D. The germline gives CDR1 LGHNA, CDR2 YNFKEQ. The CDR3 covers 15 residues. Trimming stripped 4 bases from V and 5 bases from J, with 14 bases between. CDR3 sequence reads: CASSPGNSRTGELFF. DNA for the CDR3: TGTGCCAGCAGCCCGGGTAACTCAAGGACCGGGGAGCTGTTTTTT.

The rearrangement joins TRBV27 to TRBJ2-1; 8 nucleotides line up with TRBD2. This CDR3 contains 13 residues. Germline CDR1 reads MNHEY; CDR2 reads SMNVEV (reference sequence). V lost 7 bases to trimming and J lost 12 bases; unmatched junction nucleotides: 11. CDR3 protein: CASTRPGLGSQFF. In DNA, the CDR3 is TGTGCCAGCACCCGCCCGGGACTAGGGTCGCAGTTCTTC.

The count of this clone is one. The V call is TRBV19, the J call TRBJ1-6; perhaps TRBD1 as D (6 bases). The CDR3 has 14 amino acids. Germline values: CDR1 LNHDA, CDR2 SQIVND (reference sequence). V was shortened by 6 bases and J by 2 bases, with 8 bases between the two germline ends. The CDR3 sequence: CASRTGPYNSPLHF. The CDR3, as DNA: TGTGCCAGTAGGACAGGACCCTATAATTCACCCCTCCACTTT. Based on the CDR3 plus reference TRBV19 and TRBJ1-6, the full variable domain is DGGITQSPKYLFRKEGQNVTLSCEQNLNHDAMYWYRQDPGQGLRLIYYSQIVNDFQKGDIAEGYSVSREKKESFPLTVTSAQKNPTAFYLCASRTGPYNSPLHFGNGTRLTVT.

The genes are TRBV13 and TRBJ1-1; 8 nucleotides align to TRBD1. The germline CDR1 and CDR2 sequences are PRHDT and FYEKMQ (reference sequence). The CDR3 contains 14 residues. Germline trimming cut 5 bases from V and 1 base from J; bases unmatched to any gene: 3. The CDR3 reads CASSDTGGNTEAFF. CDR3 DNA sequence: TGTGCCAGCAGCGACACAGGGGGGAACACTGAAGCTTTCTTT.

The V call is TRBV9, the J call TRBJ2-5; possibly TRBD2 for D (5 bases). There are 15 residues in the CDR3. In germline, CDR1 is SGDLS, CDR2 YYNGEE. Trimming shortened V by 6 bases and J by 7 bases, and 22 bases separated the two germline ends. CDR3: CASTPSYGGAATQYF. CDR3 bases: TGTGCCAGCACCCCGTCGTACGGAGGAGCGGCGACCCAGTACTTC.